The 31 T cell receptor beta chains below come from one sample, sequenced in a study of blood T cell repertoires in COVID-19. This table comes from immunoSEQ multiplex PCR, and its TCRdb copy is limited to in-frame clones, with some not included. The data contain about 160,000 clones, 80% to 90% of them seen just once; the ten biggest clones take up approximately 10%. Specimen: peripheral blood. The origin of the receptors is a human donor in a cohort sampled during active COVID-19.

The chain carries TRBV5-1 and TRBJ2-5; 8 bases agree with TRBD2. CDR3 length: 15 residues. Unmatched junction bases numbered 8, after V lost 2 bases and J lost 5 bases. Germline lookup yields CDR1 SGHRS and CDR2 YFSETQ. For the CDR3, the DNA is TGCGCCAGCAGCTTCCCCGCGGGGGGAGGGGAGACCCAGTACTTC. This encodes CASSFPAGGGETQYF.

The CDR3 loop reads CASSFSPRQGAYEQYF. The CDR3 nucleotides read TGTGCCAGCAGTTTTTCCCCCCGGCAGGGGGCCTACGAGCAGTACTTC. The chain links TRBV28 to TRBJ2-7; the match to TRBD1 covers 7 bases. CDR3 size: 16 residues. From germline, CDR1 is MDHEN and CDR2 SYDVKM. Germline trimming cut 3 bases from V and 2 bases from J; bases unmatched to any gene: 10.

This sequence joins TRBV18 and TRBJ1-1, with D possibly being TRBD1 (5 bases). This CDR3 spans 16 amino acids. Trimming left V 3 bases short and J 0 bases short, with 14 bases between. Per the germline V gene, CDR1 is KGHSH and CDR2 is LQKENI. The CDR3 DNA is TGTGCCAGCTCACCTGGTAGGGGAATAATGAACACTGAAGCTTTCTTT. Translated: CASSPGRGIMNTEAFF.

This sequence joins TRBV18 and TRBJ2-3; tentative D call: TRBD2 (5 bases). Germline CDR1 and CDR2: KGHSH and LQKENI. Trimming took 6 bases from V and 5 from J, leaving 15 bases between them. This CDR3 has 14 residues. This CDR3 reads CASSRQARGDTQYF. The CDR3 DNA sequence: TGTGCCAGCTCCCGGCAGGCCCGGGGAGATACGCAGTATTTT. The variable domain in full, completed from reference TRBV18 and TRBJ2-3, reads NAGVMQNPRHLVRRRGQEARLRCSPMKGHSHVYWYRQLPEEGLKFMVYLQKENIIDESGMPKERFSAEFPKEGPSILRIQQVVRGDSAAYFCASSRQARGDTQYFGPGTRLTVL.

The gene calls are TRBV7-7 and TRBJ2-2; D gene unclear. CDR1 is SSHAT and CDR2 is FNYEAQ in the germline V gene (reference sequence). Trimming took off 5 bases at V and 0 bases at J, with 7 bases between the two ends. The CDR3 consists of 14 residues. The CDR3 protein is CASSKTTNTGELFF. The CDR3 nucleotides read TGTGCCAGCAGCAAGACAACGAACACCGGGGAGCTGTTTTTT.

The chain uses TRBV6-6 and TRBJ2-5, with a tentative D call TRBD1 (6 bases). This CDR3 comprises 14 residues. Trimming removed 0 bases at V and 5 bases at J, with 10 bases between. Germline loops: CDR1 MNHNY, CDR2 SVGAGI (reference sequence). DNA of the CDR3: TGTGCCAGCAGTTACTCAACAGGGCTGGAGACCCAGTACTTC. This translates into CASSYSTGLETQYF.

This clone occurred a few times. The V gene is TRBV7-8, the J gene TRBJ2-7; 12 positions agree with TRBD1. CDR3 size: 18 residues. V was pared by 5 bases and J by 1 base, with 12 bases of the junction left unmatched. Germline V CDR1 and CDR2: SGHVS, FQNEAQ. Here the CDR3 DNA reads TGTGCCAGCAGCGGACCGGGACAGGGGGCTACAAGGTCCTACGAGCAGTACTTC. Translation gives CASSGPGQGATRSYEQYF. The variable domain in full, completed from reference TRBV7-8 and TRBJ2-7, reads GAGVSQSPRYKVAKRGQDVALRCDPISGHVSLFWYQQALGQGPEFLTYFQNEAQLDKSGLPSDRFFAERPEGSVSTLKIQRTQQEDSAVYLCASSGPGQGATRSYEQYFGPGTRLTVT.

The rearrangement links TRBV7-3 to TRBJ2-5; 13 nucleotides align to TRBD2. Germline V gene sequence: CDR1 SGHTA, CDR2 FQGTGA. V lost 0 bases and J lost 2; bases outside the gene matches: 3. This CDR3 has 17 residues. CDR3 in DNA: TGTGCCAGCAGCTTAACGGGACTAGCGGGATATCAAGAGACCCAGTACTTC. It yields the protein CASSLTGLAGYQETQYF.

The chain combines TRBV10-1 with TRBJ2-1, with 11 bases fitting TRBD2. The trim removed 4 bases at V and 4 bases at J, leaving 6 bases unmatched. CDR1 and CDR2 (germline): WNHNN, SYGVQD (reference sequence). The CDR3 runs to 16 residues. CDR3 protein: CASSGVTSGVYNEQFF. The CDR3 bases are TGCGCCAGCAGTGGGGTGACTAGCGGGGTGTACAATGAGCAGTTCTTC.

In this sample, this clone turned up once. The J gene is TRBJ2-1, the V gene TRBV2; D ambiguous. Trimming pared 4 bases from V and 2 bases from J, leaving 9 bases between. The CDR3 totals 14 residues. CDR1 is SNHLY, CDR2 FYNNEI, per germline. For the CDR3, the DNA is TGTGCCAGCAGTGGTGGCAGAACCTACAATGAGCAGTTCTTC. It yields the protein CASSGGRTYNEQFF. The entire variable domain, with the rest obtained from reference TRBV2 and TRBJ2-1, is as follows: EPEVTQTPSHQVTQMGQEVILRCVPISNHLYFYWYRQILGQKVEFLVSFYNNEISEKSEIFDDQFSVERPDGSNFTLKIRSTKLEDSAMYFCASSGGRTYNEQFFGPGTRLTVL.

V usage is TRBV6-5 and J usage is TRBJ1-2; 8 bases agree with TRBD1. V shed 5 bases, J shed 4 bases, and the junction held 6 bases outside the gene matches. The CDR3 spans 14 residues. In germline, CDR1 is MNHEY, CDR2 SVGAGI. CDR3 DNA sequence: TGTGCCAGCAGTAACAGGGGGTTACTCTATGGCTACACCTTC. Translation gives CASSNRGLLYGYTF.

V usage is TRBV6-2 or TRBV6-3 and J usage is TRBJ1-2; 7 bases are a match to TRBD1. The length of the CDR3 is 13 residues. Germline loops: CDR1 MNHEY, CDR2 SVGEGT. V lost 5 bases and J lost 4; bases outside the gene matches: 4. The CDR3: CASSPGQIYGYTF. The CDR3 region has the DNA TGTGCCAGCAGTCCGGGACAGATCTATGGCTACACCTTC.

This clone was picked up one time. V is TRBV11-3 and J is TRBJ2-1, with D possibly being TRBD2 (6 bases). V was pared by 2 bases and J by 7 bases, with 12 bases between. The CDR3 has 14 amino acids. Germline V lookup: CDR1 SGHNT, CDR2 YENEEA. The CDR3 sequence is CASSLYGSTNEQFF. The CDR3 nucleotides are TGTGCCAGCAGCTTATACGGGAGTACGAATGAGCAGTTCTTC.

CDR3 bases: TGTGCCAGCGTATCCGGGACACGCTACAATGAGCAGTTCTTC. It is translated as CASVSGTRYNEQFF. The chain recombines TRBV6-5 with TRBJ2-1; weak D call: TRBD1 (6 bases). The CDR3 consists of 14 residues. Per the germline V gene, CDR1 is MNHEY and CDR2 is SVGAGI. Trimming stripped 8 bases from V and 3 bases from J, with 14 bases between.

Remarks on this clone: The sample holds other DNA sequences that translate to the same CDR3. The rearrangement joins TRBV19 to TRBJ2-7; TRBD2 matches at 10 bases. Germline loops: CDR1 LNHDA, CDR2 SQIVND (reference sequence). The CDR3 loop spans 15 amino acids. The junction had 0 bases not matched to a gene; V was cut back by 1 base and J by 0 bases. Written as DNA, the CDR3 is TGTGCCAGTAGTATAGGACTAGCGGGCTCCTACGAGCAGTACTTC. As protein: CASSIGLAGSYEQYF.

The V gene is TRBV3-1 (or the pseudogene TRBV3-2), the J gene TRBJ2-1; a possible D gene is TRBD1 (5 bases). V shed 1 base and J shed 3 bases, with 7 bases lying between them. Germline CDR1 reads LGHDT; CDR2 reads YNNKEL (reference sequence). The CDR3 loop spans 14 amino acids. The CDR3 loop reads CASSQATVYNEQFF. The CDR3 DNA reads TGTGCCAGCAGCCAAGCGACAGTCTACAATGAGCAGTTCTTC.

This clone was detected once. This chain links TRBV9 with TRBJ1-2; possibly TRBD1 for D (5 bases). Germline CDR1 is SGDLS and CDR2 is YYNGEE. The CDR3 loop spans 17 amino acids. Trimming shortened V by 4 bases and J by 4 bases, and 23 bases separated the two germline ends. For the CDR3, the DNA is TGTGCCAGCAGCCCCCGACCGGGGGGGGGTGGGGGCTATGGCTACACCTTC. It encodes CASSPRPGGGGGYGYTF.

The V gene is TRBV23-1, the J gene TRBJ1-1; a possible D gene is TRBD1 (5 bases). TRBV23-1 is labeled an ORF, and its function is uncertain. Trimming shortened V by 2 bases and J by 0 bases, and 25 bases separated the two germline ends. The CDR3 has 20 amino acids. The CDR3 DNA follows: TGCGCCAGCAGTCAAACCCGCCTTGGACACGACCCAAAGATGAACACTGAAGCTTTCTTT. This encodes CASSQTRLGHDPKMNTEAFF.

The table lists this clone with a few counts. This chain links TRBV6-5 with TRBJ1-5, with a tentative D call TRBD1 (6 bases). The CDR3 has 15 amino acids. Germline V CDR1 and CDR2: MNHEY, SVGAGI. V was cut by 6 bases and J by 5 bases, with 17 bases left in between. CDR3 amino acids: CASSGSTGLDQPQHF. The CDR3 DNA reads TGTGCCAGCAGCGGTTCGACAGGACTTGATCAGCCCCAGCATTTT.

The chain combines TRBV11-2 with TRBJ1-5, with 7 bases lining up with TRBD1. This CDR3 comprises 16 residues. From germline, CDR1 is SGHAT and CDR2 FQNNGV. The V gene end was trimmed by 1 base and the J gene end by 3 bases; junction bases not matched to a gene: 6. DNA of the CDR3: TGTGCCAGCAGCTTAGGAGTGACAGGGTACAATCAGCCCCAGCATTTT. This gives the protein CASSLGVTGYNQPQHF.

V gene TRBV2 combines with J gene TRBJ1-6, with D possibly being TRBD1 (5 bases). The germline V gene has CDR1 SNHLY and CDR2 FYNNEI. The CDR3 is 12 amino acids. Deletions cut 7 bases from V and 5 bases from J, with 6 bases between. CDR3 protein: CASMGHNSPLHF. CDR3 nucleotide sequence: TGTGCCAGCATGGGGCATAATTCACCCCTCCACTTT.

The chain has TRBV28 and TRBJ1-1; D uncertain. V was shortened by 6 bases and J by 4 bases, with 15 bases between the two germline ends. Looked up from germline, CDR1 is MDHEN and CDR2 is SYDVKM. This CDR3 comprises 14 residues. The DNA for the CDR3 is TGTGCCAGCAGCGAGAGCGGGAGTTTCACTGAAGCTTTCTTT. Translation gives CASSESGSFTEAFF.

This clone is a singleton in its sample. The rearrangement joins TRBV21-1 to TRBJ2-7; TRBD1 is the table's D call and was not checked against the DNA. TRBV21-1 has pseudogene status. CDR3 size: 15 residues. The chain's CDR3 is CASSSSGDRPYEQYF. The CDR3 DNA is TGTGCCAGCAGCTCATCAGGGGACAGGCCCTACGAGCAGTACTTC.

This CDR3 is CASSLEGLAGAYEQYF. CDR3 DNA sequence: TGTGCCAGCAGCTTGGAGGGCCTAGCGGGAGCCTACGAGCAGTACTTC. The V and J genes are TRBV5-8 and TRBJ2-7; TRBD2 agrees at 10 bases. The CDR3 covers 16 residues. Germline trimming cut 0 bases from V and 2 bases from J; bases unmatched to any gene: 5. Germline V gene sequence: CDR1 SGHTS, CDR2 YDEGEE.

CDR3 loop: CASSEAFGNTEAFF. Here the CDR3 DNA reads TGTGCCAGCAGTGAAGCTTTCGGGAACACTGAAGCTTTCTTT. This chain links TRBV2 with TRBJ1-1, with D unclear. The germline gives CDR1 SNHLY, CDR2 FYNNEI. This CDR3 is 14 amino acids long. Trimming took 0 bases from V and 1 from J, leaving 6 bases between them.

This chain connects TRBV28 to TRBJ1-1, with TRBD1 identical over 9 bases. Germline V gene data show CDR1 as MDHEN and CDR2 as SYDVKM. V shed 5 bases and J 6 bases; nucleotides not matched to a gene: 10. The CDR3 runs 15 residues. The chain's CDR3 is CASSPSGQGSSEAFF. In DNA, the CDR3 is TGTGCCAGCAGTCCCTCGGGACAGGGCTCGTCTGAAGCTTTCTTT.

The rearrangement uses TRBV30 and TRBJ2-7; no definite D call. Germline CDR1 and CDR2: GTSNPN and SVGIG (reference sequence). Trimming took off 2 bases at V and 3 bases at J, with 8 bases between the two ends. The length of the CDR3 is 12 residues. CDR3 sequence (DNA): TGTGCCTGGAGTAGGCGGATCTACGAGCAGTACTTC. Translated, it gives CAWSRRIYEQYF. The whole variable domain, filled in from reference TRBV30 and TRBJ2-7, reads SQTIHQWPATLVQPVGSPLSLECTVEGTSNPNLYWYRQAAGRGLQLLFYSVGIGQISSEVPQNLSASRPQDRQFILSSKKLLLSDSGFYLCAWSRRIYEQYFGPGTRLTVT.

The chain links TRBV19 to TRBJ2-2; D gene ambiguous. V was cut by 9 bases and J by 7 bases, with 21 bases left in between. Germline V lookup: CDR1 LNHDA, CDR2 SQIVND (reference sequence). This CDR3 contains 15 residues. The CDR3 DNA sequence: TGTGCCAGCCATCCACCTCAGGCGATCAACGGGGAGCTGTTTTTT. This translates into CASHPPQAINGELFF.

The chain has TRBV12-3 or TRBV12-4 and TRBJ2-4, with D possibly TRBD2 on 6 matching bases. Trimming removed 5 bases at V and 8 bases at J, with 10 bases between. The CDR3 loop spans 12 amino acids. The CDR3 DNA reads TGTGCCAGCAGTGGGCGCGGGGACATTCAGTACTTC. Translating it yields CASSGRGDIQYF.

The CDR3 nucleotides are TGTGCCAGCAGCTCCCTCTCAGCGGTCGCGGAGACCCAGTACTTC. Its protein product is CASSSLSAVAETQYF. The V call is TRBV7-2, the J call TRBJ2-5, with a possible D match to TRBD2 (5 bases). The germline CDR1 and CDR2 sequences are SGHTA and FQGNSA. Trimming removed 4 bases at V and 5 bases at J, with 17 bases between. The CDR3 is made up of 15 amino acids.

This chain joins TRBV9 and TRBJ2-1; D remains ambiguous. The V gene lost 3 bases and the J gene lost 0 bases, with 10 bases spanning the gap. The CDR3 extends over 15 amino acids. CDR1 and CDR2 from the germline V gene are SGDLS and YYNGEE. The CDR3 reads CASSAASGSYNEQFF. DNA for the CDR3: TGTGCCAGCAGCGCCGCCTCAGGCTCCTACAATGAGCAGTTCTTC.